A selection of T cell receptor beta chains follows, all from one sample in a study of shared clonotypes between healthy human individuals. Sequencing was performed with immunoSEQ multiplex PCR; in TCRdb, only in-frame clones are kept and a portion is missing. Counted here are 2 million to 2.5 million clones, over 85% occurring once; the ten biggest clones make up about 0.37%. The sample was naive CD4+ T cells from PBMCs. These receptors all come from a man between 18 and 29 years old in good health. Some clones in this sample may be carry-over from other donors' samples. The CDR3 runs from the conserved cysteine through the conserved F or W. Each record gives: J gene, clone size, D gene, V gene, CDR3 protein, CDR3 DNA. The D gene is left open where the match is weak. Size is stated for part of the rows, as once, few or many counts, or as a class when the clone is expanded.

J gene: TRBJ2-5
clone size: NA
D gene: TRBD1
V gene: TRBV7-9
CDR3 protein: CASSLGDRGVETQYF
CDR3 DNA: TGTGCCAGCAGCTTAGGGGACAGGGGAGTAGAGACCCAGTACTTC

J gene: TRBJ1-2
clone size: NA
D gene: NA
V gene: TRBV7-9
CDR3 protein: CASSLLGNYGYTF
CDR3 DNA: TGTGCCAGCAGCTTATTGGGTAACTATGGCTACACCTTC

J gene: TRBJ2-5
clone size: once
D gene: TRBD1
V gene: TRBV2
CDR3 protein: CASSKGQQETQYF
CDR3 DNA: TGTGCCAGCAGTAAGGGACAGCAAGAGACCCAGTACTTC

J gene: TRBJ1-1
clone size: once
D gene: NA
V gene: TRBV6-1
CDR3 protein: CASSVLTDGTEAFF
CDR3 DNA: TGTGCCAGCAGTGTTCTAACCGACGGCACTGAAGCTTTCTTT

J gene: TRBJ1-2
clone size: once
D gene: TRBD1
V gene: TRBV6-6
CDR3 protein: CASSYSNRGTDYGYTF
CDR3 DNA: TGTGCCAGCAGTTACTCGAACAGGGGAACGGACTATGGCTACACCTTC

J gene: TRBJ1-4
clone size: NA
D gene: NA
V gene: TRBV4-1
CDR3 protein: CASSQARALDEKLFF
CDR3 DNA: TGCGCCAGCAGCCAAGCTAGGGCCCTTGATGAAAAACTGTTTTTT

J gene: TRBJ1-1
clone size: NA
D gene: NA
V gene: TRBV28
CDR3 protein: CASHLNTEAFF
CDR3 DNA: TGTGCCAGCCATCTGAACACTGAAGCTTTCTTT

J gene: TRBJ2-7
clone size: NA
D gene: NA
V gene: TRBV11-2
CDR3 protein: CASRRGGPLPAYEQYF
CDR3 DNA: TGTGCCAGCAGAAGGGGGGGGCCCCTTCCCGCCTACGAGCAGTACTTC

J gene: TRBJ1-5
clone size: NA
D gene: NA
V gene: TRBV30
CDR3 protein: CAWSVFDQPQHF
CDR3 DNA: TGTGCCTGGAGTGTGTTCGATCAGCCCCAGCATTTT

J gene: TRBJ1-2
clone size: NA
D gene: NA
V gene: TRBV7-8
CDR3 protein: CASSLDGPPWYGYTF
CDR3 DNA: TGTGCCAGCAGCTTAGACGGACCACCTTGGTATGGCTACACCTTC

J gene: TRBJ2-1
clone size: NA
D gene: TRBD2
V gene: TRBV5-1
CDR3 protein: CASSLGGRADYNEQFF
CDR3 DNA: TGCGCCAGCAGCTTGGGTGGGAGGGCGGATTACAATGAGCAGTTCTTC

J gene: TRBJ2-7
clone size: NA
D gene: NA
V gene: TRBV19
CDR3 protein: CASSRGDLQYF
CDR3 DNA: TGTGCCAGTAGTAGGGGGGACCTGCAGTACTTC

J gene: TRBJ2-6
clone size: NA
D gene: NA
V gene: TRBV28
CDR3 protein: CASIRSGANVLTF
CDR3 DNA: TGTGCCAGCATCCGATCTGGGGCCAACGTCCTGACTTTC

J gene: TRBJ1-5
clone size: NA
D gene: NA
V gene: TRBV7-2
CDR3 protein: CASSLAGRTYSNQPQHF
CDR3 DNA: TGTGCCAGCAGCTTAGCAGGACGGACCTATAGCAATCAGCCCCAGCATTTT

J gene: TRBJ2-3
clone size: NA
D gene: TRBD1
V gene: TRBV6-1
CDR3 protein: CASSIGTGGTDTQYF
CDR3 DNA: TGTGCCAGCAGTATCGGGACAGGGGGCACAGATACGCAGTATTTT

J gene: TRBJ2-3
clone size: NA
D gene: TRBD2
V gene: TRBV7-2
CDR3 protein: CASSPVLAGEVQYF
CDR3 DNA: TGTGCCAGCAGCCCGGTGTTAGCGGGAGAAGTGCAGTATTTT

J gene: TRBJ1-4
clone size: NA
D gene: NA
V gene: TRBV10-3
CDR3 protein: CAISESGMPGFSSTWVF
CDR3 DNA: TGTGCCATCAGTGAGTCGGGGATGCCGGGGTTTTCCTCGACCTGGGTATTT

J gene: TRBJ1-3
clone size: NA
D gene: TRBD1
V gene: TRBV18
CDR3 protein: CASSPGTGAFTGNTIYF
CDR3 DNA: TGTGCCAGCTCACCGGGGACAGGGGCTTTCACTGGAAACACCATATATTTT

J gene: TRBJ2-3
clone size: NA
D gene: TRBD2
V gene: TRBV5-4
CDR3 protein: CASSGGGASTDTQYF
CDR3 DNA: TGTGCCAGCAGCGGCGGGGGTGCTAGCACAGATACGCAGTATTTT

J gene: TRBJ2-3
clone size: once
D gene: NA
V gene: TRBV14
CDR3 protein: CASSQDVRRPYF
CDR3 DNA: TGTGCCAGCAGCCAAGATGTGCGACGCCCGTATTTT

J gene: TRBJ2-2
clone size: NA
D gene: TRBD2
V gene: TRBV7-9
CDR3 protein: CASSRRESNTGELFF
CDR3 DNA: TGTGCCAGCAGCCGGCGGGAGTCGAACACCGGGGAGCTGTTTTTT

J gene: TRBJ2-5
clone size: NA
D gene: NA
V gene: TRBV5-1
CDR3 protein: CASSLGVLSETQYF
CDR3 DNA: TGCGCCAGCAGCTTGGGCGTGTTATCGGAGACCCAGTACTTC

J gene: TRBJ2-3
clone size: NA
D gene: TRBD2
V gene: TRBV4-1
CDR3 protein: CASSPRTRTSTDTQYF
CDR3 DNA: TGCGCCAGCAGCCCCAGGACTAGAACTAGCACAGATACGCAGTATTTT

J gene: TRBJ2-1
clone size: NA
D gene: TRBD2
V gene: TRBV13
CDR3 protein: CASSLGEREVDRLYNEQFF
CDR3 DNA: TGTGCCAGCAGCTTAGGGGAGCGGGAAGTTGACCGGTTATACAATGAGCAGTTCTTC

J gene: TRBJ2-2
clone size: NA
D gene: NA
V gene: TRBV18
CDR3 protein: CASSPRQGTGELFF
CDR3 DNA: TGTGCCAGCTCACCTCGACAAGGGACCGGGGAGCTGTTTTTT

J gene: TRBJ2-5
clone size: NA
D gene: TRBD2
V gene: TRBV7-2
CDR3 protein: CASSARDYRIETQYF
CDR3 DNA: TGTGCCAGCAGCGCCCGGGACTACAGGATCGAGACCCAGTACTTC

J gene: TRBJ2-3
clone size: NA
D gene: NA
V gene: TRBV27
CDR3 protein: CASSRLEDTQYF
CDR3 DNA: TGTGCCAGCAGCAGGTTGGAAGATACGCAGTATTTT

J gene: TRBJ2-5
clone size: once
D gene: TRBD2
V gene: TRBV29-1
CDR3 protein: CSVEDSGSQETQYF
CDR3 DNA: TGCAGCGTTGAAGATAGCGGGTCCCAAGAGACCCAGTACTTC

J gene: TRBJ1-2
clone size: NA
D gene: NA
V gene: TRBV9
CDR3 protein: CASSGLFGVNYGYTF
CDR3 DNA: TGTGCCAGCAGCGGCCTATTCGGGGTTAACTATGGCTACACCTTC

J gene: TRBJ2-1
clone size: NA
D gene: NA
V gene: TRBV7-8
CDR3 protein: CASSPYRDLLYEQFF
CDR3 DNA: TGTGCCAGCAGCCCGTATAGGGACCTTTTGTATGAGCAGTTCTTC

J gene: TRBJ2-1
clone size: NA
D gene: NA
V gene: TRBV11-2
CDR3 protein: CASSPRRYNEQFF
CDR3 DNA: TGTGCCAGCAGCCCACGCCGGTACAATGAGCAGTTCTTC

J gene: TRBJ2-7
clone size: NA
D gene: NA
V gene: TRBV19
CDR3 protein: CASSKGSAYEQYF
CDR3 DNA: TGTGCCAGTAGTAAGGGAAGCGCCTACGAGCAGTACTTC

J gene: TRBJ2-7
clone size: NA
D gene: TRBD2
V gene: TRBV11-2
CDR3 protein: CASSPGTSSYEQYF
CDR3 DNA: TGTGCCAGCAGCCCAGGGACTAGCTCCTACGAGCAGTACTTC

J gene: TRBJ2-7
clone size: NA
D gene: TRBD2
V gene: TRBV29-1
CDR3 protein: CSVGASGRHEQYF
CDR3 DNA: TGCAGCGTTGGGGCTAGCGGGAGGCACGAGCAGTACTTC

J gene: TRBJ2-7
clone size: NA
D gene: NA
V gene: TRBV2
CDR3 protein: CASSSERTISYEQYF
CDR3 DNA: TGTGCCAGCAGCTCTGAGCGGACCATCTCCTACGAGCAGTACTTC

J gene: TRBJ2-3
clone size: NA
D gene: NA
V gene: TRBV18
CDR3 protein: CASSPDSGTRGYF
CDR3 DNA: TGTGCCAGCTCACCTGACTCCGGGACGCGGGGGTATTTT

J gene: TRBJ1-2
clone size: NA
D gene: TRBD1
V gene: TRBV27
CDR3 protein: CASGPGGQAYYGYTF
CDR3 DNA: TGTGCCAGCGGACCGGGGGGACAGGCCTACTATGGCTACACCTTC

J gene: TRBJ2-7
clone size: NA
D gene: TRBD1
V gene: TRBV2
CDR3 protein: CASSTTGTGENEQYF
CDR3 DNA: TGTGCCAGCAGTACGACGGGGACAGGGGAGAACGAGCAGTACTTC

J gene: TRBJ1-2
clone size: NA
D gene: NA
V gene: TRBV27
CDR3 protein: CASSLSGAVYYGYTF
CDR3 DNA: TGTGCCAGCAGTTTAAGCGGGGCGGTGTACTATGGCTACACCTTC

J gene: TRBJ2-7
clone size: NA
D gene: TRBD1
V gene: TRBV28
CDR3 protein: CASNGDSTYEQYF
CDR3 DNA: TGTGCCAGCAACGGGGACAGCACCTACGAGCAGTACTTC

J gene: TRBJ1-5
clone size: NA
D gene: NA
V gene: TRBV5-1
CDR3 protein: CASSPEGVQPQHF
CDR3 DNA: TGCGCCAGCAGCCCGGAGGGGGTTCAGCCCCAGCATTTT

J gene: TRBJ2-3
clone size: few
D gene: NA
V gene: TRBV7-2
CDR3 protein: CASSLDGNTDTQYF
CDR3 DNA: TGTGCCAGCAGCTTAGACGGCAACACAGATACGCAGTATTTT

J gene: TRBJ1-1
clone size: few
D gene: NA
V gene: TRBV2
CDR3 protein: CASGVGTEAFF
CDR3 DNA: TGTGCCAGCGGGGTGGGCACTGAAGCTTTCTTT

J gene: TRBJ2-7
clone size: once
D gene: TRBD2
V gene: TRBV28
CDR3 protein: CASSSPGSGRVGEQYF
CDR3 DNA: TGTGCCAGCAGTTCCCCGGGGAGCGGGAGAGTTGGCGAGCAGTACTTC

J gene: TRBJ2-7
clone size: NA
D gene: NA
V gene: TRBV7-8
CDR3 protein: CASSTGTHTPRQYF
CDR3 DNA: TGTGCCAGCAGCACCGGGACCCACACCCCCCGGCAGTACTTC

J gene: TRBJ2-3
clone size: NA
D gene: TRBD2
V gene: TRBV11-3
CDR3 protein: CASSPNSGTADTQYF
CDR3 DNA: TGTGCCAGCAGTCCAAATAGCGGGACTGCAGATACGCAGTATTTT

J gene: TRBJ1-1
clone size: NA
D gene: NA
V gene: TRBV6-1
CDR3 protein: CASSDWARGTEAFF
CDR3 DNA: TGTGCCAGCAGTGATTGGGCGAGGGGCACTGAAGCTTTCTTT

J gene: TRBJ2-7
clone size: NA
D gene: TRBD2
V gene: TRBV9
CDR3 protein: CASSPRGTSGYEQYF
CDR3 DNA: TGTGCCAGCAGCCCTCGCGGGACTAGCGGCTACGAGCAGTACTTC

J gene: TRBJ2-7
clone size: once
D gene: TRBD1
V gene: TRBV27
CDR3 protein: CASSSTGQGGYEQYF
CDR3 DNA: TGTGCCAGCAGTTCCACGGGACAGGGGGGCTACGAGCAGTACTTC

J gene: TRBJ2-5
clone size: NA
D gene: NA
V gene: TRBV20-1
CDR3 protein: CSAGLEETQYF
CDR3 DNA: TGCAGTGCTGGCCTGGAAGAGACCCAGTACTTC